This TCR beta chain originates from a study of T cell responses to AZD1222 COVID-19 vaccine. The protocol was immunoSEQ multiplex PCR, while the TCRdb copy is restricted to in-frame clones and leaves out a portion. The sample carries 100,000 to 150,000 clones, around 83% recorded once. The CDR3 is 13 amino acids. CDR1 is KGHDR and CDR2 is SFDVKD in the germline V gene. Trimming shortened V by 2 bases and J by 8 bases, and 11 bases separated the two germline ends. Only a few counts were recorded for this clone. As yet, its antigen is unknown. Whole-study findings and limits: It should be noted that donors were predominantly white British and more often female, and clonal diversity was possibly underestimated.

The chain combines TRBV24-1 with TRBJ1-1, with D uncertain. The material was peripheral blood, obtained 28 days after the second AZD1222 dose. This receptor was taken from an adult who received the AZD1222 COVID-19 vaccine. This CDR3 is CATSDSLRAEAFF. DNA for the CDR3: TGTGCCACCAGTGATTCTTTAAGGGCAGAAGCTTTCTTT.